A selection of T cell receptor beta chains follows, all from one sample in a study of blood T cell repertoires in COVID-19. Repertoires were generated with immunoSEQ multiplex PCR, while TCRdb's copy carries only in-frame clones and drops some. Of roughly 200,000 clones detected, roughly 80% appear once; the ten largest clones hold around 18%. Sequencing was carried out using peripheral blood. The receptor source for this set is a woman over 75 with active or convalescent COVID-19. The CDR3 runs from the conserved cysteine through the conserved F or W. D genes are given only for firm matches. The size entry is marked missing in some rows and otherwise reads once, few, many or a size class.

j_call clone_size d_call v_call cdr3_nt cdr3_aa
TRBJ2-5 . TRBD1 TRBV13 TGTGCCAGCAGCCCCTGGGGGCGACAGGGGCAAGAGACCCAGTACTTC CASSPWGRQGQETQYF
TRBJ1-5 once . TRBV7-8 TGTGCCAGCAGCTCCGGGGGACCGAGCTCCACTGACTATAGCAATCAGCCCCAGCATTTT CASSSGGPSSTDYSNQPQHF
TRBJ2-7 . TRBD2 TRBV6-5 TGTGCCAGCAGCCTTAGCGGGGTCTACGAGCAGTACTTC CASSLSGVYEQYF
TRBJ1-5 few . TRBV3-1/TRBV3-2 TGTGCCAGCAGCCAAGGGAAGAGGACAGCAAATCAGCCCCAGCATTTT CASSQGKRTANQPQHF
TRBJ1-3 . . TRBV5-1 TGCGCCAGCAGCGCAACAGGGCTCGGAAACACCATATATTTT CASSATGLGNTIYF
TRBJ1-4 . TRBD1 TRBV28 TGTGCCAGCAGTCTGACAGGGGGCATAGAAAAACTGTTTTTT CASSLTGGIEKLFF
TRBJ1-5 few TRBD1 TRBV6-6 TGTGCCAGCAGTCCTCAGGGGGGCCCTGCGGGTCAGCCCCAGCATTTT CASSPQGGPAGQPQHF
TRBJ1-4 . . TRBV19 TGTGCCAGTATACAAGAAGTCAGGGATTTAAGGGATCTAGAAAAACTGTTTTTT CASIQEVRDLRDLEKLFF
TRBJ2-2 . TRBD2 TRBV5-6 TGTGCCAGCAGCTTCGGACTAGCGGGAGACACCGGGGAGCTGTTTTTT CASSFGLAGDTGELFF
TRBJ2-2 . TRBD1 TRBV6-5 TGTGCCAGCAGTTACTCGACACAGGGGGACGGGGAGCTGTTTTTT CASSYSTQGDGELFF
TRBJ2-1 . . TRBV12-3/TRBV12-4 TGTGCCAGCAGTGTCACAAGGGGTAATGAGCAGTTCTTC CASSVTRGNEQFF
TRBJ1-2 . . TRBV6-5 TGTGCCAGCAGTATACTAGGGCTCTATGGCTACACCTTC CASSILGLYGYTF
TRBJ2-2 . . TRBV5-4 TGTGCCAGCAGCTCACCGGGAGTGATCACCGGGGAGCTGTTTTTT CASSSPGVITGELFF
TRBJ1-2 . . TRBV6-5 TGTGCCAGCAGATTAAATAAACAGGCAAACTATGGCTACACCTTC CASRLNKQANYGYTF
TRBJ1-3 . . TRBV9 TGTGCCAGCAGCGTAGGGCAGCGCTACTCTGGAAACACCATATATTTT CASSVGQRYSGNTIYF
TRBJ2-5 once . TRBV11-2 TGTGCCAGCAGCTTAGACAGGGTCGGGGAGACCCAGTACTTC CASSLDRVGETQYF
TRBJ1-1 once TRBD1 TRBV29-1 TGCAGCGTTGAAGAAGCGCAGGGGGGCACTGAAGCTTTCTTT CSVEEAQGGTEAFF
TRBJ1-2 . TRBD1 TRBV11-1 TGTGCCAGCAGCACGGGACAGTCCTATGGCTACACCTTC CASSTGQSYGYTF
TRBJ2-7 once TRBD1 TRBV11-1 TGTGCCAGCAGCCGTCGGGACAGCTTAAGCTCCTACGAGCAGTACTTC CASSRRDSLSSYEQYF
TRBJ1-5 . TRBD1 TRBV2 TGTGCCAGCAGTGAAGACTACAAGACAGGGGTGTGGCAGCCCCAGCATTTT CASSEDYKTGVWQPQHF
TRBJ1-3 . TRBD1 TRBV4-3 TGCGCCAGCAGCCAAGGGACAGGGCCTGGAAACACCATATATTTT CASSQGTGPGNTIYF
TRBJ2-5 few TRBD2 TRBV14 TGTGCCAGCAGCCAAGTAGGGGAGGGAGAGACCCAGTACTTC CASSQVGEGETQYF
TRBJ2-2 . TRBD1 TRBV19 TGTGCCACCCAACAGGGGACCGGGGAGCTGTTTTTT CATQQGTGELFF
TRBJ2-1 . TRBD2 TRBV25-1 TGTGCCAGCAGCCGGGGGGGCAGAATCGATGAGCAGTTCTTC CASSRGGRIDEQFF
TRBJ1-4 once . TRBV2 TGTGCCAGCAGAGCCGGGACAAGTAATGAAAAACTGTTTTTT CASRAGTSNEKLFF
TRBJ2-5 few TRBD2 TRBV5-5 TGTGCCAGCAGCTGGACTAGCGGGAGATATGAGACCCAGTACTTC CASSWTSGRYETQYF
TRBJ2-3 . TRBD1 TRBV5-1 TGCGCCAGCAGCCTAGGGGGCAGGACAGATACGCAGTATTTT CASSLGGRTDTQYF
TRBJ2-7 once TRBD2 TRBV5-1 TGCGCCAGCAGCTTGGCCTCAGGACTAGCGGGAGTCCACGAGCAGTACTTC CASSLASGLAGVHEQYF
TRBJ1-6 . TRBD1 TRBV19 TGTGCCAGCGCCGGGACAGGGTATAATTCACCCCTCCACTTT CASAGTGYNSPLHF
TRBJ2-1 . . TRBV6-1 TGTGCCAGCAGTGAACGGGGTGGGGACTACAATGAGCAGTTCTTC CASSERGGDYNEQFF
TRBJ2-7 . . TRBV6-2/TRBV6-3 TGTGCCAGCAGCCTCGACAGATACGAGCAGTACTTC CASSLDRYEQYF
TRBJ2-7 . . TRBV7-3 TGTGCCAGCAGCCTAAAAGGAGGACCCTACGAGCAGTACTTC CASSLKGGPYEQYF
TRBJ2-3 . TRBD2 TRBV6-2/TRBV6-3 TGTGCCAGCAGTAGGGGCCTTACTAGCGGGGGGAGCACAGATACGCAGTATTTT CASSRGLTSGGSTDTQYF
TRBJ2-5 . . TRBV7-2 TGTGCCAGCAGCCCGGTCCAGGGAGAGACCCAGTACTTC CASSPVQGETQYF
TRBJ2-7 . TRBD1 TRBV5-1 TGCGCCAGCAGCGCCACAGGGGTGGGGGAGCAGTACTTC CASSATGVGEQYF
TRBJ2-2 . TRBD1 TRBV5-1 TGCGCCAGCAGCCTACAGGGGGCGCGGGGGTCCGGGGAGCTGTTTTTT CASSLQGARGSGELFF
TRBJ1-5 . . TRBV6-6 TGTGCCAGCAGTCCCCCCGGGGGACCACCCGGCAATCAGCCCCAGCATTTT CASSPPGGPPGNQPQHF
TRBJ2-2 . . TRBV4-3 TGCGCCAGCAGCCAGGAGAATTGGTCCGGAGTGGTGTTTTTT CASSQENWSGVVFF
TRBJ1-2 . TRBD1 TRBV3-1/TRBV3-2 TGTGCCAGCAGCACCCGATCGTCCGGGACAGTGGGTGGCTACACCTTC CASSTRSSGTVGGYTF
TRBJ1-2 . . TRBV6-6 TGTGCCAGCAGTTACGGGACACCGACGGGCTATGGCTACACCTTC CASSYGTPTGYGYTF
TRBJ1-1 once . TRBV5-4 TGTGCCAGCAGCTTGGGCTCGGGGGTATGGGGTGAAGCTTTCTTT CASSLGSGVWGEAFF
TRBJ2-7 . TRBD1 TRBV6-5 TGTGCCAGCATGCGTGACAGGGGTAACTACGAGCAGTACTTC CASMRDRGNYEQYF
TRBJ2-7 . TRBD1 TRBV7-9 TGTGCCAGCAGCCTCACGGGGATGGGACAGTCGAGTATGCAGTACTTC CASSLTGMGQSSMQYF